Here is one T cell receptor (beta chain) with its context. Its specificity is unknown. Unique molecular identifiers were used in preparing the TCRbeta library. MiXCR, applied by TCRdb to the PCR reads, yields one record per CDR3 protein. The table has approximately 210,000 distinct CDR3 sequences, roughly a sixth seen once. This sample was taken from a study of T-cell reconstitution after alpha-beta-depleted transplantation in children. Findings of the study overall: At the one-year point after transplant, T-cell counts and TCRbeta diversity were found to come mostly from T cells that had been newly produced. Recipient T cells and thymic progenitors that survived gave rise to the high TCRbeta diversity observed at day 60 in some patients.

CDR1 and CDR2 (germline): MNHEY, SVGEGT. The V gene lost 0 bases and the J gene lost 7 bases, with 16 bases spanning the gap. The CDR3 runs to 15 residues. V and J are TRBV6-2 or TRBV6-3 and TRBJ2-7; D gene uncertain. The clonotype comes from a male patient under 10 years old who had a stem cell transplant for acute lymphoblastic leukemia, so the T cells may come from the graft donor. Sequenced material: PBMCs, mostly from graft donor cells, taken 360 days after TCRalphabeta/CD19-depleted stem cell transplant. CDR3: CASSYSAITLREQYF. DNA for the CDR3: TGTGCCAGCAGTTACTCAGCTATTACCTTGCGGGAGCAGTACTTC.